Presented here are 10 T cell receptor beta chains from one specimen sequenced in a study of blood T cell repertoires in COVID-19. Sequencing used immunoSEQ multiplex PCR; TCRdb keeps in-frame clones, though not all of them. The data contain roughly 90,000 clones, just under 80% of them singletons. The specimen was peripheral blood. The receptors come from a human donor in a cohort sampled during active COVID-19.

In its sample, this clone ranks as medium-sized (0.01 to 0.1%). J is TRBJ2-5 and V is TRBV6-2 or TRBV6-3; 10 nucleotides match TRBD2. V shed 2 bases and J 3 bases; nucleotides not matched to a gene: 3. This CDR3 spans 15 amino acids. Per germline, CDR1 MNHEY and CDR2 SVGEGT. This CDR3 is CASSYDTSGKETQYF. CDR3 bases: TGTGCCAGCAGTTACGACACTAGCGGGAAAGAGACCCAGTACTTC.

The chain employs TRBV28 and TRBJ1-2; no reliable D call. Trimming cost V 1 base and J 0 bases, with 6 bases left between them. Per the germline V gene, CDR1 is MDHEN and CDR2 is SYDVKM. CDR3 length: 14 residues. CDR3 region: CASSLSGSNYGYTF. The CDR3 bases are TGTGCCAGCAGTTTATCGGGGTCTAACTATGGCTACACCTTC.

This clone is labeled as medium-sized (0.01 to 0.1%). At the DNA level, this CDR3 is encoded by other sequences in the same sample as well. This sequence joins TRBV5-8 and TRBJ2-3; 7 positions agree with TRBD1. The CDR3 is 14 residues long. Germline assignment: CDR1 SGHTS and CDR2 YDEGEE. V shed 3 bases and J 0 bases; nucleotides not matched to a gene: 1. The CDR3 region has the DNA TGTGCCAGCAGCTGGGGACAGAGCACAGATACGCAGTATTTT. It is translated as CASSWGQSTDTQYF.

V usage is TRBV4-1 and J usage is TRBJ2-1; TRBD2 matches at 9 bases. Trimming cost V 0 bases and J 2 bases; bases outside gene matches: 8. The CDR3 is 18 residues long. Looked up from germline, CDR1 is MGHRA and CDR2 is YSYEKL. The CDR3 sequence is CASSQDGFLAGTYNEQFF. The CDR3 nucleotides are TGCGCCAGCAGCCAAGACGGTTTCCTAGCGGGAACCTACAATGAGCAGTTCTTC.

This clone was detected a few times. The chain links TRBV7-3 to TRBJ2-6; possible D gene TRBD2, 5 bases. CDR3 size: 15 residues. CDR1 is SGHTA, CDR2 FQGTGA, per germline. V was clipped by 3 bases and J by 1 base, with 7 bases between them. This CDR3 reads CASSFTSSGANVLTF. CDR3 DNA sequence: TGTGCCAGCAGCTTTACTAGTTCTGGGGCCAACGTCCTGACTTTC.

J is TRBJ2-2 and V is TRBV30; 12 bases align to TRBD2. V lost 2 bases, J lost 5 bases, and 18 bases stayed unmatched. Germline V gene sequence: CDR1 GTSNPN, CDR2 SVGIG (reference sequence). CDR3 length: 20 amino acids. The CDR3 sequence: CAWSTARGLAGFPRTGELFF. CDR3 nucleotides: TGTGCCTGGAGTACGGCGCGAGGACTAGCGGGGTTCCCGAGGACCGGGGAGCTGTTTTTT.

The rearrangement links TRBV21-1 to TRBJ1-1; no DNA check was done on the table's D call, TRBD1. TRBV21-1 is shown as a pseudogene. CDR3 length equals 19 residues. CDR3 nucleotides: TGTGCCAGCAGCAAGCCCAGCGACAGTCAGGCGCCCATGAACACTGAAGCTTTCTTT. Its translation is CASSKPSDSQAPMNTEAFF.

J is TRBJ2-1 and V is TRBV28; 10 nucleotides line up with TRBD1. The germline gives CDR1 MDHEN, CDR2 SYDVKM. V shed 6 bases and J 9 bases; nucleotides not matched to a gene: 14. CDR3 size: 16 residues. The CDR3 spells CASRPTGGGRRGEQFF. In nucleotides, the CDR3 is TGTGCCAGCAGACCGACAGGGGGCGGTCGAAGGGGTGAGCAGTTCTTC.

CDR3 bases: TGTGCCAGTAGTATCCCCAGGCCGGGAGCCGGGGAGCTGTTTTTT. It yields the protein CASSIPRPGAGELFF. V usage is TRBV19 and J usage is TRBJ2-2; D is possibly TRBD2 (6 bases). V lost 3 bases, J lost 6 bases, and 14 bases lay in between. CDR3 size: 15 residues. Germline V gives CDR1 LNHDA, CDR2 SQIVND (reference sequence).

The J gene is TRBJ1-5, the V gene TRBV4-2, with D uncertain. CDR1 and CDR2 from the germline V gene are LGHNA and YNFKEQ. V dropped 1 base and J dropped 4 bases, with 8 bases sitting between them. This CDR3 contains 14 residues. This chain's CDR3 is CASSQVGGNQPQHF. Here the CDR3 DNA reads TGTGCCAGCAGCCAAGTTGGAGGGAATCAGCCCCAGCATTTT.